One sample yielded the 12 T cell receptor beta chains listed below, sequenced in a study of blood T cell repertoires in COVID-19. Here immunoSEQ multiplex PCR was the method, and the copy in TCRdb shows in-frame clones only, minus some. The sample lists 290,000 or so clones, 85% seen once, with approximately 5.1% in the top ten. Material: peripheral blood. These receptors were collected from a man aged 45-65 years with active or convalescent COVID-19.

The chain's CDR3 is CASSLGGQGLGEQFF. For the CDR3, the DNA is TGTGCCAGCAGCTTGGGCGGACAGGGTTTGGGTGAGCAGTTCTTC. The chain employs TRBV7-3 and TRBJ2-1; 8 positions match TRBD1. Germline values: CDR1 SGHTA, CDR2 FQGTGA. This CDR3 region has 15 residues. The V and J ends lost 3 bases and 9 bases, in that order; junction bases with no gene match: 10.

This chain joins TRBV6-5 and TRBJ2-3; the match to TRBD2 covers 9 bases. J lost 4 bases, V lost 0 bases, and 5 bases had no gene match. The CDR3 runs 16 residues. The germline V gene encodes CDR1 MNHEY and CDR2 SVGAGI. CDR3 in amino acids: CASSYSWAGGSDTQYF. CDR3 in DNA: TGTGCCAGCAGTTACTCTTGGGCGGGAGGGTCAGATACGCAGTATTTT.

The genes are TRBV7-9 and TRBJ1-1; D remains ambiguous. There are 15 residues in the CDR3. CDR1 SEHNR and CDR2 FQNEAQ come from the germline V gene (reference sequence). Trimming removed 5 bases from V and 6 bases from J, with 19 bases in between. The CDR3 reads CASSQGGGRRAEAFF. The CDR3, as DNA: TGTGCCAGCAGCCAAGGAGGTGGCCGGAGGGCTGAAGCTTTCTTT.

This chain joins TRBV2 and TRBJ1-2; TRBD1 aligns across 8 bases. After removal of 6 bases from V and 6 bases from J, the junction contained 6 bases not matched to a gene. Germline assignment: CDR1 SNHLY and CDR2 FYNNEI. There are 13 residues in the CDR3. The CDR3 sequence is CASSGTGGHGYTF. The DNA of the CDR3 is TGTGCCAGCAGCGGAACAGGGGGTCATGGCTACACCTTC.

The rearrangement links TRBV2 to TRBJ2-7, with 8 bases that match TRBD2. In germline, CDR1 is SNHLY, CDR2 FYNNEI. V trimming: 3 bases; J trimming: 3 bases; junction bases outside the gene matches: 7. The CDR3 consists of 15 residues. CDR3 amino acids: CASSDSGTRSYEQYF. CDR3 coding DNA: TGTGCCAGCAGTGACTCCGGGACTAGAAGCTACGAGCAGTACTTC.

This chain connects TRBV19 to TRBJ1-2; D not resolved. Germline V gives CDR1 LNHDA, CDR2 SQIVND (reference sequence). The CDR3 consists of 14 residues. Trimming left V 3 bases short and J 0 bases short, with 8 bases between. The CDR3 bases are TGTGCCAGTAGTATTTTTGGAGCTAACTATGGCTACACCTTC. Translated: CASSIFGANYGYTF.

V gene TRBV12-3 or TRBV12-4 combines with J gene TRBJ2-3; the D gene is possibly TRBD1 (6 bases). Deletions cut 6 bases from V and 5 bases from J, with 12 bases between. The CDR3 covers 13 residues. The CDR3 DNA reads TGTGCCAGCAGCCGCAACAGGGAAGATACGCAGTATTTT. Encoded protein: CASSRNREDTQYF.

V gene TRBV10-3 combines with J gene TRBJ2-7, with 8 bases lining up with TRBD1. The V and J ends lost 4 bases and 2 bases, in that order; junction bases with no gene match: 16. The CDR3 is 18 amino acids. Looked up from germline, CDR1 is ENHRY and CDR2 is SYGVKD. The DNA of the CDR3 is TGTGCCATCAGTGCAAGGACAGGGTCCCAGACAATGCCCTACGAGCAGTACTTC. This gives the protein CAISARTGSQTMPYEQYF.

The V gene is TRBV7-2, the J gene TRBJ1-1; 11 bases are a match to TRBD1. Germline CDR1 and CDR2: SGHTA and FQGNSA. The CDR3 totals 14 residues. With V trimmed by 6 bases and J by 5 bases, 5 bases remained unmatched. In DNA form, the CDR3 reads TGTGCCAGCAGAAAGGACAGGGGGCGTACTGAAGCTTTCTTT. Its translation is CASRKDRGRTEAFF.

This chain uses TRBV28 with TRBJ1-5; the D gene is possibly TRBD1 (5 bases). V was clipped by 8 bases and J by 0 bases, with 11 bases between them. This CDR3 region has 14 residues. CDR1 and CDR2 (germline): MDHEN, SYDVKM. CDR3 sequence reads: CASGRQGSNQPQHF. The CDR3 coding sequence is TGTGCCAGCGGGCGGCAGGGTAGCAATCAGCCCCAGCATTTT.

V is TRBV28 and J is TRBJ2-7, with a tentative D call TRBD1 (7 bases). CDR3 size: 13 residues. Germline V lookup: CDR1 MDHEN, CDR2 SYDVKM. The V end lost 8 bases, the J end lost 0 bases, and 11 bases lay between the germline ends. The CDR3 is CASAGQYSYEQYF. CDR3 DNA sequence: TGTGCCAGCGCGGGACAGTACTCCTACGAGCAGTACTTC.

This chain uses TRBV6-5 with TRBJ2-7; a weak D match, TRBD2 (5 bases). The CDR3 is 11 amino acids. CDR1 is MNHEY and CDR2 is SVGAGI in the germline V gene. V dropped 8 bases and J dropped 3 bases, with 8 bases sitting between them. The CDR3 DNA is TGTGCCAGCCAAGGACTCTACGAGCAGTACTTC. This codes for CASQGLYEQYF.